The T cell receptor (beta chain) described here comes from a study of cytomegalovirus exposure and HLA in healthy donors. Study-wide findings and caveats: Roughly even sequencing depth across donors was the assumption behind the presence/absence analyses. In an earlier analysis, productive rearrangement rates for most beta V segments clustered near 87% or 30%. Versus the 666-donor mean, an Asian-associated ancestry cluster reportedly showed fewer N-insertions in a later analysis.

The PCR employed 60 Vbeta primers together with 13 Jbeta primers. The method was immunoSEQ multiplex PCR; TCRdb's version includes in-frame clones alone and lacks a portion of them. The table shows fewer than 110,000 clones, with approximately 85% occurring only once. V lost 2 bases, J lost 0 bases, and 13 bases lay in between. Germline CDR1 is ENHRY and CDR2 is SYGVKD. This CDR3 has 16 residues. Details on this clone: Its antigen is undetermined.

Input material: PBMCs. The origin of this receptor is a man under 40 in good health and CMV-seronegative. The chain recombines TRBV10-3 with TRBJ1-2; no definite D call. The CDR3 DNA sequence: TGTGCCATCAGTGAGGGGTTCGGGGATTCTAACTATGGCTACACCTTC. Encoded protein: CAISEGFGDSNYGYTF.